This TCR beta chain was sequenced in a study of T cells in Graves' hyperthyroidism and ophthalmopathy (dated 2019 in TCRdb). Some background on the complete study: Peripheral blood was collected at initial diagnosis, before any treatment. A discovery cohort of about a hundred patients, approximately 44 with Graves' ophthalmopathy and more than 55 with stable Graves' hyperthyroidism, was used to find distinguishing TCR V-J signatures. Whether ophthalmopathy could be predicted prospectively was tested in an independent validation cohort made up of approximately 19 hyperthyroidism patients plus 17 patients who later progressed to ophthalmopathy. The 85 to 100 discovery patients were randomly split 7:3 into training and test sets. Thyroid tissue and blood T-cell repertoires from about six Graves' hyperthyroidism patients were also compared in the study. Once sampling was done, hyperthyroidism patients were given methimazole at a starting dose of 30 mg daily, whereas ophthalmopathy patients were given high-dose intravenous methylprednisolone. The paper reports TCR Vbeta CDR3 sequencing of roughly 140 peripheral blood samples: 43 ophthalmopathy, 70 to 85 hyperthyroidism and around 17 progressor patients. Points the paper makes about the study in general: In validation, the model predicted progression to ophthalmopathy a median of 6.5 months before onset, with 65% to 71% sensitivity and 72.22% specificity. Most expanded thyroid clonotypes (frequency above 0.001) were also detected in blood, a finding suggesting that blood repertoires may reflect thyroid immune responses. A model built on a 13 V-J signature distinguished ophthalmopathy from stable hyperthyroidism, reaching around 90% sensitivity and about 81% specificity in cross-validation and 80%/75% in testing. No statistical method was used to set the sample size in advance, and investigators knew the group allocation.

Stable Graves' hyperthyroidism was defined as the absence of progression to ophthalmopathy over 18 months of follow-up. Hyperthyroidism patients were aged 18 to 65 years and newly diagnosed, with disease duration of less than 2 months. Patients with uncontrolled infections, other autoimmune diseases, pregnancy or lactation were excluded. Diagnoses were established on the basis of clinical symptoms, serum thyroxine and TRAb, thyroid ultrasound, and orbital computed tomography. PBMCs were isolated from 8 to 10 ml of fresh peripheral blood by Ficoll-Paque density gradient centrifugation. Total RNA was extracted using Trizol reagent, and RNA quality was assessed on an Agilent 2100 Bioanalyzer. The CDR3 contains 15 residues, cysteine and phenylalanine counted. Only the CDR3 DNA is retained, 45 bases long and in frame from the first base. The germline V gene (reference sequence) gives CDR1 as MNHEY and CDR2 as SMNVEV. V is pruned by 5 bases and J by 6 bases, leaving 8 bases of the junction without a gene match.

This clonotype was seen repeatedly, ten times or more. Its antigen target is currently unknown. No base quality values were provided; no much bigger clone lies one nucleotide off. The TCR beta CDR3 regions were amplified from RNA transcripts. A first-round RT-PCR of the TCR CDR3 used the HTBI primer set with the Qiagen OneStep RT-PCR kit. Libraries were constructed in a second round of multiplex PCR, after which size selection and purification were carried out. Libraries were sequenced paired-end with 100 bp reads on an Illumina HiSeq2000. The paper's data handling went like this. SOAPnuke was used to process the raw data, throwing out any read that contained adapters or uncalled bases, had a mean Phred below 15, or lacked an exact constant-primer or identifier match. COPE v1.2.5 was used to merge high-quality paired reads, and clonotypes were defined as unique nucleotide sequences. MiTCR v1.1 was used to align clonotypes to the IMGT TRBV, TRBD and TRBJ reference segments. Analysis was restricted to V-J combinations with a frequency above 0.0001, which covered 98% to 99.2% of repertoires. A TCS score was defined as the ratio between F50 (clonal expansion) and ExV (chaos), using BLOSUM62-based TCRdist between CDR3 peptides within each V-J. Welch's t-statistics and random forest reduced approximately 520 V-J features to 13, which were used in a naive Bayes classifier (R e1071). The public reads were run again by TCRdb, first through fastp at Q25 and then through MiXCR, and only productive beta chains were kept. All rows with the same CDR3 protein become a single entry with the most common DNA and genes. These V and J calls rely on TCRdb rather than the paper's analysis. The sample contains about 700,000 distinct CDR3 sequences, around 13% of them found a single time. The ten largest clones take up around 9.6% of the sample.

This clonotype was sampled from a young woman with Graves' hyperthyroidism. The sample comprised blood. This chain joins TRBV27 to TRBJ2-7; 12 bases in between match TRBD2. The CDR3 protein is CASSPRTSGTTEQYF. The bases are TGTGCCAGCAGTCCTAGGACTAGCGGGACCACCGAGCAGTACTTC.